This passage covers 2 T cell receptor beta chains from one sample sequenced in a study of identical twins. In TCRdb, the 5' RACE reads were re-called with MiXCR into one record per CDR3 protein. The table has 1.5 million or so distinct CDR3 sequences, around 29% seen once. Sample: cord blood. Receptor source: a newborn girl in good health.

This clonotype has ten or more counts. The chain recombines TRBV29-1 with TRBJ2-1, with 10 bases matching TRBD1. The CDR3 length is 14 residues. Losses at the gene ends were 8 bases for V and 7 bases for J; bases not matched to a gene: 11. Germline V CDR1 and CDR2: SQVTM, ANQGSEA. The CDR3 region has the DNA TGCAGCATGGGGGGGGACAGGGGTCGTAATGAGCAGTTCTTC. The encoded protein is CSMGGDRGRNEQFF.

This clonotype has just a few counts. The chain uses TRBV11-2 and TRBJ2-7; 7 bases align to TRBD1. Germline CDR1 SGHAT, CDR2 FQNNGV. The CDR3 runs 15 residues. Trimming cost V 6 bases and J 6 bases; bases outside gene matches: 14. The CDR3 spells CASSPLRGRIFEQYF. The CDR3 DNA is TGTGCCAGCAGTCCACTGAGGGGGCGCATTTTCGAGCAGTACTTC.